These 21 T cell receptor beta chains were sequenced from one sample in a study of beta chain features in type 1 diabetes. The antigens these receptors bind are not known. Regarding the study as a whole: TCRB CDR3s from Type 1 diabetes patients were moderately but significantly shorter in all four CD4+ subsets.

The sequenced template was cDNA made from the entire isolated RNA. Clones were read by immunoSEQ multiplex PCR, and TCRdb kept only the in-frame ones, dropping some. The sample holds some 63,000 clones, around 49% seen once. The sequencing sample was made of central memory CD4+ T cells from blood. The receptors were sampled from a man aged 25 to 40 with type 1 diabetes.

The CDR3 nucleotides are TGTGCCAGCAGTGAATATGCTAGCGGGGCCTACGAGCAGTACTTC. Protein: CASSEYASGAYEQYF. This chain joins TRBV25-1 and TRBJ2-7, with 9 bases matching TRBD2. V shed 0 bases, J shed 2 bases, and the junction held 2 bases outside the gene matches. This CDR3 is 15 amino acids long. CDR1 is MGHDK and CDR2 is SYGVNS in the germline V gene.

There are a few counts of this clone. The chain is built from TRBV12-5 and TRBJ2-2; TRBD1 matches at 7 bases. Germline-derived CDR1 and CDR2 are LGHNT and FRNRAP. There are 14 residues in the CDR3. V lost 5 bases and J lost 7; bases outside the gene matches: 7. CDR3 sequence (DNA): TGTGCTAGTGGTACGACAGGGAACGGCGGGGAGCTGTTTTTT. Amino acids: CASGTTGNGGELFF.

The genes are TRBV5-1 and TRBJ2-5, with D hard to call. This CDR3 has 13 residues. The ends were cut back, 7 bases at V and 5 bases at J, with 15 bases in the middle. Germline CDR1 and CDR2: SGHRS and YFSETQ. The CDR3 is CASSRLSFETQYF. DNA for the CDR3: TGCGCCAGCTCCAGGCTGAGCTTCGAGACCCAGTACTTC.

The sample holds one count of this clone. The junction differs from germline at one of its ends, possibly a read error. The rearrangement links TRBV6-1 to TRBJ2-7; perhaps TRBD1 as D (5 bases). Germline V gives CDR1 MNHNS, CDR2 SASEGT. The CDR3 totals 13 residues. The CDR3 nucleotides are TGTGCCAGCGGGGCTCCCAAGGGCTACGAGCAGTGCTTC. Residues: CASGAPKGYEQCF.

This clone occurred a few times. The chain recombines TRBV19 with TRBJ2-7; 9 bases match TRBD1. Germline CDR1 and CDR2: LNHDA and SQIVND (reference sequence). V lost 0 bases and J lost 4; bases outside the gene matches: 7. The CDR3 sequence is 16 residues long. The CDR3 region is CASSIDWTGVSYEQYF. DNA for the CDR3: TGTGCCAGTAGTATAGATTGGACAGGGGTATCGTACGAGCAGTACTTC.

The V and J genes are TRBV2 and TRBJ1-3; 8 bases map to TRBD1. The CDR3 covers 15 residues. Germline CDR1 reads SNHLY; CDR2 reads FYNNEI. The V segment lost 6 bases and the J segment 2 bases; nucleotides outside the gene matches: 6. The CDR3 DNA reads TGTGCCAGCAGAGGACAGGGTGGTACTGGAAACACCATATATTTT. As protein: CASRGQGGTGNTIYF.

The chain is built from TRBV6-1 and TRBJ2-7, with 7 bases identical to TRBD1. The ends lost 4 bases at V and 7 bases at J; junction bases unmatched: 13. Germline CDR1 and CDR2: MNHNS and SASEGT. The CDR3 runs 15 residues. CDR3 region: CASSAEQGTAGEQYF. CDR3 sequence (DNA): TGTGCCAGCAGTGCCGAACAGGGGACGGCCGGGGAGCAGTACTTC.

This clone has only a few counts. The J gene is TRBJ1-1, the V gene TRBV6-5, with D perhaps TRBD1 (5 bases). CDR1 is MNHEY, CDR2 SVGAGI, per germline. This CDR3 spans 15 amino acids. The ends were cut back, 6 bases at V and 10 bases at J, with 24 bases in the middle. DNA of the CDR3: TGTGCCAGCAGCCCACAGGTTGACTCAACACTGACAGCTTTCTTT. Translation: CASSPQVDSTLTAFF.

The chain recombines TRBV29-1 with TRBJ2-2; D may be TRBD1 (6 bases). The CDR3 runs to 14 residues. V was trimmed by 4 bases and J by 0 bases, leaving 9 bases between them. Germline loops: CDR1 SQVTM, CDR2 ANQGSEA. The CDR3 reads CSVVGGSNTGELFF. As DNA, the CDR3 is TGCAGCGTTGTAGGGGGATCGAACACCGGGGAGCTGTTTTTT.

The chain couples TRBV7-9 to TRBJ1-4, with 7 bases identical to TRBD1. In germline, CDR1 is SEHNR, CDR2 FQNEAQ (reference sequence). V shed 5 bases, J shed 4 bases, and the junction held 19 bases outside the gene matches. The CDR3 extends over 19 amino acids. The CDR3, as DNA: TGTGCCAGCAGCCTCATTGCTCCGGGACAGCCCGTAATTAATGAAAAACTGTTTTTT. This encodes CASSLIAPGQPVINEKLFF. The full variable domain, its missing parts supplied by reference TRBV7-9 and TRBJ1-4, is DTGVSQNPRHKITKRGQNVTFRCDPISEHNRLYWYRQTLGQGPEFLTYFQNEAQLEKSRLLSDRFSAERPKGSFSTLEIQRTEQGDSAMYLCASSLIAPGQPVINEKLFFGSGTQLSVL.

In the case of this clone: The CDR3 ends on some other residue instead of the conserved phenylalanine or tryptophan, so this is likely a read error. It is unclear where the CDR3 begins or ends on the DNA, so no DNA is shown, and the CDR3 is as TCRdb lists it. CDR3 loop: CASSLGQGQRDTL. J is TRBJ2-3 and V is TRBV5-6; no check of the table's D call, TRBD1, against the DNA was made. Per germline, CDR1 SGHDT and CDR2 YYEEEE. The CDR3 has 13 residues if both end residues are counted.

This clone has a single count. The rearrangement joins TRBV5-1 to TRBJ2-2; 8 bases match TRBD2. The germline V gene has CDR1 SGHRS and CDR2 YFSETQ. The V and J ends lost 3 bases and 3 bases, in that order; junction bases with no gene match: 10. This CDR3 comprises 17 residues. The CDR3 DNA sequence: TGCGCCAGCAGCTCCCCAACGGGGGGGAAGGACACCGGGGAGCTGTTTTTT. Translated, it gives CASSSPTGGKDTGELFF.

This clone turned up a few times. This chain links TRBV5-1 with TRBJ2-7; 10 nucleotides match TRBD1. The V gene's germline CDR1 is SGHRS and CDR2 YFSETQ. V was clipped by 5 bases and J by 5 bases; unmatched bases: 4. The CDR3 loop spans 13 amino acids. CDR3 sequence reads: CASRTGQGNEQYF. The CDR3 nucleotides read TGCGCCAGCAGAACGGGACAGGGGAACGAGCAGTACTTC.

This rearrangement joins TRBV5-4 to TRBJ2-7; D perhaps matches TRBD1 (5 bases). Germline CDR1 and CDR2: SGHNT and YYREEE (reference sequence). V gave up 4 bases and J gave up 5 bases, with 22 bases separating them. The CDR3 contains 16 residues. The CDR3 reads CASSRPGPARADEQYF. For the CDR3, the DNA is TGTGCCAGCAGCCGCCCGGGCCCGGCCAGGGCTGACGAGCAGTACTTC.

The chain recombines TRBV11-2 with TRBJ2-7, with D maybe TRBD2 (7 bases). CDR3 length: 15 amino acids. V lost 0 bases and J 3 bases, leaving 12 bases between the germline ends. The V gene's germline CDR1 is SGHAT and CDR2 FQNNGV. CDR3 nucleotide sequence: TGTGCCAGCAGCTTAGAACGGGGGGCGGACTACGAGCAGTACTTC. Amino acid sequence: CASSLERGADYEQYF.

The chain couples TRBV2 to TRBJ1-4, with 8 bases fitting TRBD1. CDR1 is SNHLY and CDR2 is FYNNEI in the germline V gene. The CDR3 runs 13 residues. V gave up 10 bases and J gave up 6 bases; unmatched junction bases: 7. CDR3 amino acids: CANSQGEDEKLFF. DNA for the CDR3: TGTGCCAACTCACAGGGGGAGGATGAAAAACTGTTTTTT. Variable domain in full (rest from reference TRBV2 and TRBJ1-4): EPEVTQTPSHQVTQMGQEVILRCVPISNHLYFYWYRQILGQKVEFLVSFYNNEISEKSEIFDDQFSVERPDGSNFTLKIRSTKLEDSAMYFCANSQGEDEKLFFGSGTQLSVL.

This clone was seen only a few times. This chain joins TRBV5-5 and TRBJ2-1; the D is unclear. Germline V gives CDR1 SGHKS, CDR2 YYEKEE (reference sequence). This CDR3 is built from 13 residues. V was trimmed by 4 bases and J by 7 bases, leaving 12 bases between them. The CDR3, as DNA: TGTGCCAGCAGCGCCATTAGTGGTAATGAGCAGTTCTTC. It specifies CASSAISGNEQFF.

This clone was seen a handful of times. The chain employs TRBV7-9 and TRBJ2-7, with TRBD1 matching over 7 bases. The V segment lost 10 bases and the J segment 4 bases; nucleotides outside the gene matches: 7. The CDR3 totals 12 residues. Germline loops: CDR1 SEHNR, CDR2 FQNEAQ (reference sequence). CDR3 in amino acids: CAIRDSYYEQYF. The CDR3 bases are TGTGCCATACGGGACAGCTATTACGAGCAGTACTTC.

This chain links TRBV7-8 with TRBJ1-1; D is unclear. Germline V gene sequence: CDR1 SGHVS, CDR2 FQNEAQ. The length of the CDR3 is 15 residues. V shed 3 bases and J shed 7 bases, with 18 bases lying between them. The CDR3 reads CASSLVALKVGEAFF. CDR3 in DNA: TGTGCCAGCAGCTTGGTTGCACTAAAGGTGGGTGAAGCTTTCTTT. The full variable domain, in which reference TRBV7-8 and TRBJ1-1 provide the parts outside the CDR3, is GAGVSQSPRYKVAKRGQDVALRCDPISGHVSLFWYQQALGQGPEFLTYFQNEAQLDKSGLPSDRFFAERPEGSVSTLKIQRTQQEDSAVYLCASSLVALKVGEAFFGQGTRLTVV.

Only a few counts were recorded for this clone. The J gene is TRBJ2-1, the V gene TRBV10-2, with 8 bases matching TRBD2. Germline V CDR1 and CDR2: WSHSY, SAAADI. J gave up 8 bases and V 3 bases, and 3 bases lay outside the gene matches. The CDR3 contains 13 residues. CDR3 DNA sequence: TGCGCCAGCAGTGAAGGACTAGCCGATGAGCAGTTCTTC. This codes for CASSEGLADEQFF.

This chain joins TRBV6-1 and TRBJ1-6, with D possibly TRBD1 on 6 matching bases. V was clipped by 0 bases and J by 10 bases, with 19 bases between them. Germline CDR1 MNHNS, CDR2 SASEGT. The length of the CDR3 is 17 residues. CDR3 in DNA: TGTGCCAGCAGTGAAGCCGGGGACATCATGCAGAGGTCACCCCTCCACTTT. Amino acids: CASSEAGDIMQRSPLHF.